These 21 T cell receptor beta chains were all obtained from the same sample, sequenced in a study of cytomegalovirus exposure and HLA in healthy donors. Sequencing was performed with immunoSEQ multiplex PCR; in TCRdb, only in-frame clones are kept and a portion is missing. The sample lists about 330,000 clones; just over 85% were seen once. The material sequenced was PBMCs. The source is a woman aged 18 to 35 in good health and CMV-seronegative.

The rearrangement joins TRBV27 to TRBJ2-5; D perhaps matches TRBD1 (6 bases). Germline V lookup: CDR1 MNHEY, CDR2 SMNVEV (reference sequence). The V and J ends lost 3 bases and 5 bases respectively, with 10 bases between them. This CDR3 spans 13 amino acids. Written as DNA, the CDR3 is TGTGCCAGCAGTTTGTGGGGGCGGGAGACCCAGTACTTC. It specifies CASSLWGRETQYF.

The table lists this clone with a count of one. The V and J genes are TRBV5-6 and TRBJ1-1; 7 nucleotides align to TRBD1. CDR1 and CDR2 from the germline V gene are SGHDT and YYEEEE. V shed 4 bases and J 11 bases; nucleotides not matched to a gene: 5. The CDR3 extends over 11 amino acids. The CDR3 is CASSRDSGAFF. CDR3 nucleotide sequence: TGTGCCAGCAGCCGGGACAGTGGTGCTTTCTTT.

The chain carries TRBV28 and TRBJ1-5; 9 bases match TRBD1. V was clipped by 6 bases and J by 5 bases; unmatched bases: 17. The CDR3 length is 18 residues. Germline V gives CDR1 MDHEN, CDR2 SYDVKM. CDR3 coding DNA: TGTGCCAGCAGACCCATGGGACAGGGTTGGGTAATTGATCAGCCCCAGCATTTT. Encoded protein: CASRPMGQGWVIDQPQHF.

The rearrangement uses TRBV6-1 and TRBJ2-1; 10 positions agree with TRBD1. The J segment lost 8 bases and the V segment lost 4 bases, leaving 8 bases of the junction unmatched. Per the germline V gene, CDR1 is MNHNS and CDR2 is SASEGT. This CDR3 region has 15 residues. DNA for the CDR3: TGTGCCAGCAGTGGTAGACAGGGGGCATGGTATGAGCAGTTCTTC. Its protein is CASSGRQGAWYEQFF.

The chain couples TRBV9 to TRBJ2-1, with 13 positions matching TRBD2. J gave up 7 bases and V 4 bases, and 5 bases lay outside the gene matches. Germline CDR1 is SGDLS and CDR2 is YYNGEE. CDR3 length equals 15 residues. The CDR3 loop is CASSKTGLAGNEQFF. The CDR3 coding sequence is TGTGCCAGCAGCAAGACGGGACTAGCGGGAAATGAGCAGTTCTTC.

The rearrangement links TRBV4-1 to TRBJ1-2; 8 nucleotides match TRBD1. This CDR3 region has 16 residues. Germline V gene lookup returns CDR1 MGHRA and CDR2 YSYEKL. After removal of 0 bases from V and 8 bases from J, the junction contained 11 bases not matched to a gene. Here the CDR3 DNA reads TGCGCCAGCAGCCAAGATGGACAGGGACCAACGGGAGGCTACACCTTC. It specifies CASSQDGQGPTGGYTF.

The V and J genes are TRBV5-1 and TRBJ2-3, with D perhaps TRBD1 (5 bases). Germline V gene data show CDR1 as SGHRS and CDR2 as YFSETQ. Trimming left V 3 bases short and J 2 bases short, with 13 bases between. The CDR3 length is 15 residues. CDR3 nucleotides: TGCGCCAGCAGCTCCCTAGGGGCGACCACAGATACGCAGTATTTT. It translates to CASSSLGATTDTQYF.

A single count supports this clone. J is TRBJ1-1 and V is TRBV6-5; the D gene is possibly TRBD1 (5 bases). Germline lookup yields CDR1 MNHEY and CDR2 SVGAGI. This CDR3 has 16 residues. Trimming cost V 0 bases and J 1 base, with 12 bases left between them. CDR3 protein: CASSYSTGGKNTEAFF. CDR3 DNA sequence: TGTGCCAGCAGTTACTCGACGGGGGGAAAGAACACTGAAGCTTTCTTT.

Ten or more counts support this clone. The chain combines TRBV5-1 with TRBJ1-1; TRBD1 agrees at 8 bases. V shed 4 bases and J 0 bases; nucleotides not matched to a gene: 8. The CDR3 runs to 16 residues. Germline CDR1 SGHRS, CDR2 YFSETQ. CDR3 sequence: CASSNDRGRVNTEAFF. The CDR3 coding sequence is TGCGCCAGCAGCAACGACAGGGGCCGGGTGAACACTGAAGCTTTCTTT.

This clone occurred once. The J gene is TRBJ2-7, the V gene TRBV27; 10 positions agree with TRBD1. V lost 7 bases to trimming and J lost 2 bases; unmatched junction nucleotides: 8. CDR1 and CDR2 from the germline V gene are MNHEY and SMNVEV (reference sequence). The CDR3 loop spans 15 amino acids. CDR3 protein: CASTRSGTGAYEQYF. DNA for the CDR3: TGTGCCAGCACTCGATCCGGGACAGGGGCCTACGAGCAGTACTTC.

The gene calls are TRBV27 and TRBJ2-3, with D perhaps matching TRBD1 (6 bases). The CDR3 loop spans 16 amino acids. The V end was cut by 5 bases, the J end by 2 bases, with 17 bases between. The germline V gene has CDR1 MNHEY and CDR2 SMNVEV (reference sequence). Here the CDR3 reads CASSPQGFQATDTQYF. CDR3 bases: TGTGCCAGCAGTCCCCAGGGGTTTCAGGCCACAGATACGCAGTATTTT.

The V gene is TRBV19, the J gene TRBJ2-1; possible D gene TRBD1, 5 bases. The CDR3 has 13 amino acids. V dropped 4 bases and J dropped 9 bases, with 13 bases sitting between them. Per the germline V gene, CDR1 is LNHDA and CDR2 is SQIVND (reference sequence). The CDR3 here is CASSNTGSSEQFF. CDR3 bases: TGTGCCAGTAGTAACACAGGAAGTAGTGAGCAGTTCTTC.

In its sample, this clone was seen a few times. This sequence joins TRBV6-6 and TRBJ1-3; 8 bases match TRBD1. Germline V lookup: CDR1 MNHNY, CDR2 SVGAGI (reference sequence). CDR3 length equals 14 residues. Trimming took 5 bases from V and 5 from J; bases not matched to a gene: 5. The chain's CDR3 is CASSETGARNTIYF. CDR3 nucleotide sequence: TGTGCCAGCAGTGAGACAGGGGCGAGAAACACCATATATTTT.

The chain uses TRBV7-9 and TRBJ2-3; TRBD1 matches 9 bases. Germline V gene lookup returns CDR1 SEHNR and CDR2 FQNEAQ (reference sequence). Losses at the gene ends were 9 bases for V and 0 bases for J; bases not matched to a gene: 4. The CDR3 sequence is 14 residues long. CDR3 sequence reads: CASPGQGSTDTQYF. As DNA, the CDR3 is TGTGCCAGTCCGGGACAGGGTAGCACAGATACGCAGTATTTT.

Concerning this clone: Germline and junction disagree at one end, which may indicate a read error. This sequence joins TRBV7-7 and TRBJ2-1, with 10 bases matching TRBD1. The CDR3 is 16 residues long. Germline CDR1 is SSHAT and CDR2 is FNYEAQ (reference sequence). CDR3 bases: TGTGCTAGCAGCGGCGCCGGGACAGGGGTTGGGAATGAGCAGTTCTTC. It translates to CASSGAGTGVGNEQFF.

CDR3 in amino acids: CASSPGTGADEQFF. The CDR3 bases are TGTGCCAGCTCACCCGGGACAGGGGCGGATGAGCAGTTCTTC. This chain links TRBV18 with TRBJ2-1; 10 nucleotides match TRBD1. The CDR3 spans 14 residues. The J segment lost 8 bases and the V segment lost 3 bases, leaving 4 bases of the junction unmatched. Germline CDR1 and CDR2: KGHSH and LQKENI.

This chain joins TRBV27 and TRBJ1-1; 10 positions agree with TRBD1. The CDR3 is 15 amino acids. From germline, CDR1 is MNHEY and CDR2 SMNVEV (reference sequence). Unmatched junction bases numbered 3, after V lost 2 bases and J lost 3 bases. CDR3 protein: CASSLPGTGDTEAFF. The DNA of the CDR3 is TGTGCCAGCAGTTTACCCGGGACAGGGGACACTGAAGCTTTCTTT.

The rearrangement joins TRBV5-6 to TRBJ1-5, with D possibly being TRBD1 (5 bases). V lost 2 bases, J lost 5 bases, and 5 bases lay in between. This CDR3 is built from 12 residues. Germline CDR1 SGHDT, CDR2 YYEEEE. This CDR3 reads CASSFRDQPQHF. The CDR3 nucleotides are TGTGCCAGCAGCTTCAGGGATCAGCCCCAGCATTTT.

This clone was detected ten times or more. The chain uses TRBV12-5 and TRBJ2-5, with TRBD2 matching 7 bases. This CDR3 comprises 14 residues. J was trimmed by 5 bases and V by 1 base; bases with no gene match: 4. CDR1 and CDR2 from the germline V gene are LGHNT and FRNRAP. The CDR3 loop is CASGLGGAGETQYF. CDR3 nucleotides: TGTGCTAGTGGTTTGGGCGGAGCGGGGGAGACCCAGTACTTC.

The rearrangement joins TRBV5-6 to TRBJ1-5, with 9 bases that match TRBD1. The V and J ends lost 0 bases and 6 bases, in that order; junction bases with no gene match: 4. The CDR3 length is 15 residues. CDR1 is SGHDT, CDR2 YYEEEE, per germline. CDR3 in DNA: TGTGCCAGCAGCTTGGCCACAGGGGGCAGTCAGCCCCAGCATTTT. It is translated as CASSLATGGSQPQHF. Looking up the rest from reference TRBV5-6 and TRBJ1-5 gives the full variable domain: DAGVTQSPTHLIKTRGQQVTLRCSPKSGHDTVSWYQQALGQGPQFIFQYYEEEERQRGNFPDRFSGHQFPNYSSELNVNALLLGDSALYLCASSLATGGSQPQHFGDGTRLSIL.

In this sample, this clone turned up a few times. The chain has TRBV25-1 and TRBJ1-2; possible D gene TRBD1, 5 bases. The V and J ends lost 11 bases and 8 bases respectively, with 15 bases between them. The CDR3 has 11 amino acids. CDR1 is MGHDK, CDR2 SYGVNS, per germline. CDR3 bases: TGTGCCGGCGGACCTCAGGGAGGCTACACCTTC. Its translation: CAGGPQGGYTF.